The entry that follows covers one TCR beta chain sequence. Antigen unknown. Germline is not matched at one junction end, which may reflect a read error. With a J-beta primer mix and a sample-barcoded 5' primer, a second PCR ran 7 to 11 cycles. A template-switch adaptor that had 12 random nucleotides put a tag on each cDNA molecule. TCRdb reprocessed the 5' RACE reads with MiXCR, giving one entry per CDR3 protein. The table has 1.6 million or so distinct CDR3 sequences, around 35% seen once. The data were obtained in a study of blood T cells in healthy people across ages. Study observations and caveats: The unsorted PBMCs prevented any conclusive comparison of naive versus antigen-experienced cells.

The CDR3 totals 12 residues. Looked up from germline, CDR1 is SQVTM and CDR2 is ANQGSEA. V and J are TRBV29-1 and TRBJ2-3; possibly TRBD1 for D (6 bases). The specimen sequenced was blood. The source is a woman aged 25 to 39 in good health. CDR3 nucleotides: TGCAACGTTGATACAGGGTCAGATACGCAGTATTTT. Encoded protein: CNVDTGSDTQYF.